This T cell receptor beta chain was retrieved from a study of cytotoxic CD8 clonotypes in ibrutinib-treated CLL. The germline CDR1 and CDR2 sequences are MNHEY and SMNVEV (reference sequence). The CDR3 loop spans 16 amino acids. The V and J ends lost 6 bases and 5 bases respectively, with 20 bases between them. Assay: immunoSEQ multiplex PCR; the TCRdb copy retains only in-frame clones and omits some. Counted here are 45,000 to 50,000 clones, approximately 53% occurring once; the ten biggest clones make up over 25%. The clonotype comes from a human donor with chronic lymphocytic leukemia. The rearrangement joins TRBV27 to TRBJ1-5, with no clear D. The sequenced sample was PBMCs, obtained after 12 months of ibrutinib treatment. CDR3 amino acids: CASSNGLFRGDQPQHF. The CDR3 nucleotides are TGTGCCAGCAGCAATGGACTCTTCAGAGGCGATCAGCCCCAGCATTTT.